The 6 T cell receptor beta chains below were found in one sample sequenced in a study of blood T cells in healthy people across ages. PCR was performed a second time for about 7 to 12 cycles using a sample-barcoded 5' primer and a J-beta primer mix. TCRdb itself ran the 5' RACE reads through MiXCR, one entry per CDR3 protein. The table has about 1,000,000 distinct CDR3 sequences, 40% to 50% seen once. Sequencing input: blood. The receptor source for this set is a woman aged 60-70 years in good health.

This clonotype turned up a few times. The V gene is TRBV20-1, the J gene TRBJ1-5, with 9 bases matching TRBD1. In germline, CDR1 is DFQATT, CDR2 SNEGSKA (reference sequence). This CDR3 contains 15 residues. V was clipped by 1 base and J by 5 bases; unmatched bases: 6. In DNA, the CDR3 is TGCAGTGCTAGAGGAGGGACAGGGAGGCATCAGCCCCAGCATTTT. It codes for CSARGGTGRHQPQHF.

The gene calls are TRBV10-2 and TRBJ2-7; 12 positions agree with TRBD2. The CDR3 covers 16 residues. The germline gives CDR1 WSHSY, CDR2 SAAADI. Losses at the gene ends were 6 bases for V and 6 bases for J; bases not matched to a gene: 12. The CDR3 sequence is CASSTTSGSGIGEQYF. CDR3 sequence (DNA): TGCGCCAGCAGCACGACTAGCGGGAGTGGTATTGGCGAGCAGTACTTC.

V and J are TRBV27 and TRBJ1-6; D remains ambiguous. The germline V gene encodes CDR1 MNHEY and CDR2 SMNVEV (reference sequence). This CDR3 is built from 13 residues. V lost 2 bases, J lost 11 bases, and 10 bases lay in between. The CDR3 DNA reads as TGTGCCAGCAGTTTAGATCGGCGGACACCCCTCCACTTT. Translation: CASSLDRRTPLHF.

The rearrangement uses TRBV12-3 or TRBV12-4 and TRBJ2-1; 9 bases line up with TRBD2. The closer fit of TRBJ2-7 to the DNA end suggests the J call may be wrong. The CDR3 has 16 residues. The DNA for the CDR3 is TGTGCCAGCAGTTCTCCCGGGACTAGCATAGACAATGAGCAGTACTTC. Translating it yields CASSSPGTSIDNEQYF.

The chain is built from TRBV10-3 and TRBJ1-3, with 8 bases aligning to TRBD1. CDR1 and CDR2 (germline): ENHRY, SYGVKD. Germline trimming cut 2 bases from V and 4 bases from J; bases unmatched to any gene: 4. This CDR3 has 15 amino acids. The CDR3 region is CAISERTGTGNTIYF. The CDR3 DNA sequence: TGTGCCATCAGTGAGCGGACAGGGACCGGAAACACCATATATTTT.

This chain links TRBV11-3 with TRBJ2-1, with D possibly being TRBD1 or TRBD2 (5 bases each). The CDR3 has 13 residues. V was shortened by 5 bases and J by 9 bases, with 14 bases between the two germline ends. Germline V CDR1 and CDR2: SGHNT, YENEEA. The chain's CDR3 is CASSRGVATEQFF. In DNA, the CDR3 is TGTGCCAGCAGCCGAGGGGTAGCGACTGAGCAGTTCTTC.